A single sample gave rise to the 20 T cell receptor beta chains below, sequenced in a study of blood T cell repertoires in COVID-19. Method: immunoSEQ multiplex PCR; TCRdb's copy keeps in-frame clones and lacks some. The sample records approximately 300,000 clones, 87% being singletons. The sample taken for sequencing was peripheral blood. The receptors come from a man in his fifties or sixties with active or convalescent COVID-19.

The chain carries TRBV12-3 or TRBV12-4 and TRBJ1-2, with no clear D. Deletions cut 2 bases from V and 13 bases from J, with 17 bases between. CDR3 size: 13 residues. CDR3 in DNA: TGTGCCAGCAGTTTAATGGGAGAAAGTTTCCCCACCTTC. It is translated as CASSLMGESFPTF.

V gene TRBV28 combines with J gene TRBJ1-2, with TRBD1 as a possible D gene (6 bases). V was trimmed by 5 bases and J by 4 bases, leaving 14 bases between them. Germline CDR1 is MDHEN and CDR2 is SYDVKM. The CDR3 contains 14 residues. The CDR3 is CASSLQGIIYGYTF. CDR3 bases: TGTGCCAGCAGTCTACAGGGTATCATCTATGGCTACACCTTC.

The chain employs TRBV19 and TRBJ1-1, with a possible D match to TRBD1 (5 bases). Germline-derived CDR1 and CDR2 are LNHDA and SQIVND (reference sequence). The V end lost 5 bases, the J end lost 1 base, and 14 bases lay between the germline ends. CDR3 length equals 15 residues. The CDR3 spells CASSEEGEGNTEAFF. The CDR3 DNA sequence: TGTGCCAGTAGTGAAGAAGGGGAGGGGAACACTGAAGCTTTCTTT. Combining the CDR3 with reference TRBV19 and TRBJ1-1 gives the whole variable domain DGGITQSPKYLFRKEGQNVTLSCEQNLNHDAMYWYRQDPGQGLRLIYYSQIVNDFQKGDIAEGYSVSREKKESFPLTVTSAQKNPTAFYLCASSEEGEGNTEAFFGQGTRLTVV.

A single count supports this clone. J is TRBJ1-5 and V is TRBV18, with no clear D. This CDR3 is 13 amino acids long. CDR1 is KGHSH, CDR2 LQKENI, per germline. Between the trimmed V and J ends, which lost 3 bases and 9 bases, there was a span of 12 bases. Written as DNA, the CDR3 is TGTGCCAGCTCACCGGTCCGGGGTCCGCCCCAGCATTTT. Its protein product is CASSPVRGPPQHF.

The rearrangement uses TRBV7-9 and TRBJ1-1; TRBD1 matches at 7 bases. The CDR3 sequence is 15 residues long. Germline values: CDR1 SEHNR, CDR2 FQNEAQ (reference sequence). After removal of 5 bases from V and 6 bases from J, the junction contained 12 bases not matched to a gene. Here the CDR3 reads CASSALPGTEAEAFF. The CDR3 DNA reads TGTGCCAGCAGCGCTCTTCCCGGGACAGAGGCTGAAGCTTTCTTT.

V gene TRBV6-5 combines with J gene TRBJ1-3, with D unclear. CDR1 is MNHEY and CDR2 is SVGAGI in the germline V gene. The CDR3 contains 16 residues. The germline V and J ends were trimmed by 0 bases and 4 bases, with 13 bases remaining between them. The CDR3 DNA follows: TGTGCCAGCAGTTACTCGAACACGCTGTCCGGAAACACCATATATTTT. It translates to CASSYSNTLSGNTIYF.

In its sample, this clone was seen a few times. V gene TRBV28 combines with J gene TRBJ2-5; D may be TRBD1 (5 bases). Deletions cut 5 bases from V and 5 bases from J, with 21 bases between. CDR1 is MDHEN, CDR2 SYDVKM, per germline. This CDR3 has 16 residues. This CDR3 reads CASSTTGGHDGETQYF. DNA for the CDR3: TGTGCCAGCAGTACAACCGGCGGACACGATGGGGAGACCCAGTACTTC.

The CDR3 nucleotides read TGTGCCAGCTCACTAGGGCTAGCGGGGACTGCGAACACCGGGGAGCTGTTTTTT. Its translation: CASSLGLAGTANTGELFF. The gene calls are TRBV18 and TRBJ2-2; 9 bases fit TRBD2. The CDR3 extends over 18 amino acids. With V trimmed by 4 bases and J by 0 bases, 9 bases remained unmatched. Germline values: CDR1 KGHSH, CDR2 LQKENI.

This chain links TRBV18 with TRBJ2-1; D is unresolved. With 2 bases removed from V and 0 bases from J, the gap between germline ends came to 8 bases. The germline V gene has CDR1 KGHSH and CDR2 LQKENI. The CDR3 spans 15 residues. CDR3 loop: CASSPKRASYNEQFF. The CDR3 DNA is TGTGCCAGCTCACCAAAACGCGCCTCCTACAATGAGCAGTTCTTC. Supplemented by reference TRBV18 and TRBJ2-1, the full variable domain reads NAGVMQNPRHLVRRRGQEARLRCSPMKGHSHVYWYRQLPEEGLKFMVYLQKENIIDESGMPKERFSAEFPKEGPSILRIQQVVRGDSAAYFCASSPKRASYNEQFFGPGTRLTVL.

In this sample, this clone turned up a few times. This chain joins TRBV19 and TRBJ2-2; 7 bases map to TRBD2. Germline assignment: CDR1 LNHDA and CDR2 SQIVND (reference sequence). This CDR3 is 16 amino acids long. With V trimmed by 3 bases and J by 3 bases, 7 bases remained unmatched. The CDR3 nucleotides are TGTGCCAGTAGTATCGGCGGGGGATGGTACACCGGGGAGCTGTTTTTT. Its protein product is CASSIGGGWYTGELFF.

The J gene is TRBJ2-1, the V gene TRBV5-5; 10 bases match TRBD2. Germline V gives CDR1 SGHKS, CDR2 YYEKEE (reference sequence). The CDR3 contains 14 residues. V dropped 3 bases and J dropped 5; count of bases not matched to a gene: 2. The CDR3, as DNA: TGTGCCAGCAGCTCTAGCGGGAGACACAATGAGCAGTTCTTC. Translating it yields CASSSSGRHNEQFF.

CDR3 sequence: CASSNPGQPQHF. The CDR3 nucleotides read TGCGCCAGCAGTAACCCGGGGCAGCCCCAGCATTTT. V usage is TRBV4-1 and J usage is TRBJ1-5; D unclear. Germline CDR1 and CDR2: MGHRA and YSYEKL. Trimming took 6 bases from V and 7 from J, leaving 10 bases between them. This CDR3 contains 12 residues.

This clone showed up just once. V and J are TRBV6-2 or TRBV6-3 and TRBJ1-3; D remains unclear. This CDR3 has 16 residues. Germline V gene data show CDR1 as MNHEY and CDR2 as SVGEGT. V was trimmed by 2 bases and J by 1 base, leaving 12 bases between them. CDR3 nucleotides: TGTGCCAGCAGTTACCCGCTTCCAGCGTCTGGAAACACCATATATTTT. This codes for CASSYPLPASGNTIYF.

The chain is built from TRBV13 and TRBJ1-2; 12 positions agree with TRBD1. The CDR3 has 15 residues. V was pared by 5 bases and J by 4 bases, with 5 bases of the junction left unmatched. Germline lookup yields CDR1 PRHDT and CDR2 FYEKMQ (reference sequence). CDR3 protein: CASSTRDRGLYGYTF. Here the CDR3 DNA reads TGTGCCAGCAGCACCCGGGACAGGGGGCTCTATGGCTACACCTTC.

This chain connects TRBV15 to TRBJ1-2, with 8 bases fitting TRBD1. The CDR3 is 14 amino acids. Trimming at V came to 0 bases and at J to 11 bases, leaving 8 bases not matched to a gene. The germline V gene encodes CDR1 LNHNV and CDR2 YYDKDF (reference sequence). The CDR3 protein is CATSRDQDRAEYTF. CDR3 nucleotides: TGTGCCACCAGCAGAGATCAGGACAGGGCTGAGTACACCTTC. Based on the CDR3 plus reference TRBV15 and TRBJ1-2, the full variable domain is DAMVIQNPRYQVTQFGKPVTLSCSQTLNHNVMYWYQQKSSQAPKLLFHYYDKDFNNEADTPDNFQSRRPNTSFCFLDIRSPGLGDTAMYLCATSRDQDRAEYTFGSGTRLTVV.

The CDR3 coding sequence is TGTGCCAGCACAGACAGTTTGCACTATGGCTACACCTTC. It encodes CASTDSLHYGYTF. The chain recombines TRBV6-6 with TRBJ1-2; D is perhaps TRBD1 (5 bases). The CDR3 consists of 13 residues. Trimming removed 7 bases from V and 3 bases from J, with 12 bases in between. Germline CDR1 reads MNHNY; CDR2 reads SVGAGI (reference sequence).

The chain links TRBV5-5 to TRBJ2-7; D may be TRBD1 (6 bases). V was pared by 3 bases and J by 3 bases, with 16 bases between. CDR1 and CDR2 (germline): SGHKS, YYEKEE (reference sequence). The CDR3 is 15 residues long. In DNA, the CDR3 is TGTGCCAGCAGCTCGCCATTTTTAGGGGGCTACGAGCAGTACTTC. It specifies CASSSPFLGGYEQYF.

This clone was observed a single time. This rearrangement joins TRBV18 to TRBJ2-3, with 11 bases lining up with TRBD2. Per the germline V gene, CDR1 is KGHSH and CDR2 is LQKENI. This CDR3 comprises 15 residues. Losses at the gene ends were 3 bases for V and 2 bases for J; bases not matched to a gene: 1. The CDR3 spells CASSPTSGATDTQYF. The CDR3 coding sequence is TGTGCCAGCTCACCGACTAGCGGGGCCACAGATACGCAGTATTTT.

J is TRBJ2-6 and V is TRBV19; D is perhaps TRBD1 (5 bases). Trimming pared 1 base from V and 0 bases from J, leaving 10 bases between. Germline values: CDR1 LNHDA, CDR2 SQIVND (reference sequence). The CDR3 has 17 residues. CDR3 protein: CASSIVLDSSGANVLTF. DNA for the CDR3: TGTGCCAGTAGTATAGTCCTCGACAGCTCTGGGGCCAACGTCCTGACTTTC.

The chain recombines TRBV18 with TRBJ1-2; no clear D. The CDR3 has 13 residues. With 1 base removed from V and 5 bases from J, the gap between germline ends came to 8 bases. Germline V gives CDR1 KGHSH, CDR2 LQKENI. The CDR3 sequence is CASSPLADYGYTF. CDR3 nucleotide sequence: TGTGCCAGCTCACCACTGGCGGATTATGGCTACACCTTC.